Listed here is a single T cell receptor (beta chain). The antigen is undetermined. CDR3 length equals 15 residues. Germline V CDR1 and CDR2: MDHEN, SYDVKM. The V gene end was trimmed by 3 bases and the J gene end by 1 base; junction bases not matched to a gene: 2. The entry originates in a study of T cells in Graves' hyperthyroidism and ophthalmopathy. Whole-study results and caveats: Ophthalmopathy was distinguished from stable hyperthyroidism by 13 V-J signatures.

TCR beta CDR3 regions were amplified from RNA transcripts. During a first-round RT-PCR of the TCR CDR3, the HTBI primer set was used. One entry per CDR3 protein results from TCRdb running MiXCR on the multiplex PCR reads. The sample has roughly 700,000 distinct CDR3 sequences, 35% seen once. The sequence derives from a woman in her 40s with Graves' hyperthyroidism. The sequencing sample was made of blood. This chain connects TRBV28 to TRBJ1-2; the match to TRBD1 covers 10 bases. CDR3 bases: TGTGCCAGCAGTTTTTGGGACAGGGGTAACTATGGCTACACCTTC. Protein sequence: CASSFWDRGNYGYTF.